The rows below give T cell receptor beta chains drawn from one sample of a study of T cell repertoires in cytomegalovirus infection. Their antigens remain unidentified. TCRdb reanalysed the reads using MiXCR and keeps one entry per CDR3 protein. The sample records about 55,000 distinct CDR3 sequences, about 18% being singletons. The sequencing used CD8+ T cells from cultured PBMCs, collected from culture after CMV antigen stimulation. The source is a human donor in good health (CMV status not recorded). Some clones in this sample may be carry-over from other donors' samples. CDR3s include the opening cysteine and the closing phenylalanine or tryptophan. A D gene is named only where the DNA matches it firmly. Clone size is shown for a subset of rows, as once, few, many or a class of expanded clone.

clone size	V gene	J gene	D gene	CDR3 protein	CDR3 DNA
.	TRBV27	TRBJ1-6	.	CASSLADSPLHF	TGTGCCAGCAGTTTGGCCGATTCACCCCTCCACTTT
few	TRBV12-3/TRBV12-4	TRBJ1-2	.	CASTSAGALVYGYTF	TGTGCCAGCACTTCTGCCGGGGCGCTTGTCTATGGCTACACCTTC
.	TRBV19	TRBJ1-1	.	CASTPKGYLNTEAFF	TGTGCCAGTACCCCCAAGGGGTATTTGAACACTGAAGCTTTCTTT
.	TRBV6-5	TRBJ1-1	.	CASSLGVQGYTEAFF	TGTGCCAGCAGTTTAGGAGTACAGGGTTACACTGAAGCTTTCTTT
few	TRBV19	TRBJ1-1	.	CASSIASRMNTEAFF	TGTGCCAGTAGTATAGCGAGCAGAATGAACACTGAAGCTTTCTTT
.	TRBV4-1	TRBJ1-2	TRBD1	CASSPGQGGEYGYTF	TGCGCCAGCAGCCCGGGACAGGGAGGCGAGTATGGCTACACCTTC
many	TRBV7-8	TRBJ2-5	.	CASSPPLVETQYF	TGTGCCAGCAGCCCCCCCCTAGTTGAGACCCAGTACTTC
once	TRBV7-9	TRBJ2-2	TRBD1	CASSHRQGAGTGELFF	TGTGCCAGCAGCCACCGACAGGGGGCAGGGACCGGGGAGCTGTTTTTT
.	TRBV4-1	TRBJ2-7	.	CASSQARGLTYEQYF	TGCGCCAGCAGCCAAGCCAGGGGACTTACCTACGAGCAGTACTTC
.	TRBV7-2	TRBJ2-5	TRBD2	CASSLIRTSGRAPQETQYF	TGTGCCAGCAGCTTAATAAGAACTAGCGGGAGGGCCCCCCAAGAGACCCAGTACTTC
.	TRBV19	TRBJ2-2	.	CASSIRGRMNTGELFF	TGTGCCAGTAGTATTCGGGGGCGGATGAACACCGGGGAGCTGTTTTTT
many	TRBV27	TRBJ1-4	TRBD1	CASSSGQGHHEKLFF	TGTGCCAGCAGTAGCGGACAGGGACATCATGAAAAACTGTTTTTT
many	TRBV11-2	TRBJ2-2	.	CASRDIASGELFF	TGTGCCAGCAGGGATATAGCGTCCGGGGAGCTGTTTTTT
.	TRBV7-8	TRBJ1-4	TRBD1	CASSSSLDRGGEKLFF	TGTGCCAGCAGCTCTTCATTGGACAGGGGTGGTGAAAAACTGTTTTTT
.	TRBV6-2/TRBV6-3	TRBJ2-2	.	CASKTGTLPTGELFF	TGTGCCAGCAAAACCGGGACGCTCCCTACCGGGGAGCTGTTTTTT
.	TRBV12-3/TRBV12-4	TRBJ1-2	.	CASSPISGTQRFYGGYTF	TGTGCCAGCAGTCCTATCTCCGGGACACAAAGATTCTATGGCGGCTACACCTTC
.	TRBV4-3	TRBJ2-7	TRBD2	CASSPANLAGGSEQYF	TGCGCCAGCAGTCCGGCTAACCTAGCGGGAGGAAGCGAGCAGTACTTC
.	TRBV7-2	TRBJ2-3	.	CASSLADPTTDTQYF	TGTGCCAGCAGCTTAGCGGACCCCACGACAGATACGCAGTATTTT
few	TRBV6-6	TRBJ2-3	.	CASSGTLANPADTQYF	TGTGCCAGCAGCGGGACGCTAGCGAACCCCGCAGATACGCAGTATTTT
few	TRBV7-2	TRBJ2-1	.	CASNPGVGDSYNEQFF	TGTGCCAGCAACCCTGGGGTTGGGGACTCCTACAATGAGCAGTTCTTC